This T cell receptor (beta chain) was sequenced for a study of beta chain features in type 1 diabetes. Germline V gene lookup returns CDR1 SGHRS and CDR2 YFSETQ. The junction had 4 bases not matched to a gene; V was cut back by 0 bases and J by 2 bases. The CDR3 is 15 residues long. As to this clone: Antigen: not known.

Expressed TCRB transcripts were sequenced, since all the RNA that had been isolated was reverse transcribed. Only in-frame clones appear in the TCRdb table, and some are missing; sequencing was by immunoSEQ multiplex PCR. Among 400,000 or so clones, about 12% were seen once, and the ten largest hold about 0.01%. Findings and limits, study-wide: Lower insertion and higher deletion counts appeared at VDJ junctions in type 1 diabetes patients. Type 1 diabetes patients had moderately but significantly shorter TCRB CDR3s in all four CD4+ subsets.

Sorting with CD45RO/CCR7/CD25/CD127/CD95/CD27 yielded naive, central memory, regulatory and stem-like memory CD4+ cells. The sample consisted of naive CD4+ T cells from blood. J is TRBJ1-2 and V is TRBV5-1; TRBD1 matches 7 bases. This TCR derives from a woman under 30 with type 1 diabetes. CDR3 sequence reads: CASSLALTGNYGYTF. The CDR3 DNA reads as TGCGCCAGCAGCTTGGCCCTGACAGGGAACTATGGCTACACCTTC.